The clone carrying this T cell receptor beta chain was detected a few times. Antigen specificity is unknown. TCR beta CDR3 region amplification was performed from RNA transcripts. Researchers ran a first-round RT-PCR on the TCR CDR3 using the HTBI primer set. From the multiplex PCR reads, TCRdb called clonotypes with MiXCR, one entry per CDR3 protein. The data hold about half a million distinct CDR3 sequences, with just under 20% observed a single time. These data originate in a study of T cells in Graves' hyperthyroidism and ophthalmopathy. Study findings and constraints: Ophthalmopathy was model-predicted a median 6.5 months pre-onset. A model built on 13 V-J features separated ophthalmopathy from stable hyperthyroidism.

Trimming took 3 bases from V and 8 from J; bases not matched to a gene: 8. CDR1 is LGHDT and CDR2 is YNNKEL in the germline V gene (reference sequence). The CDR3 is 16 residues long. This chain uses TRBV3-1 with TRBJ2-2; 11 bases are shared with TRBD2. This sequence originates from a man aged 35-49 years with Graves' ophthalmopathy. The source material was blood. In DNA form, the CDR3 reads TGTGCCAGCAGCCAGGATAGCGGGGGGGCCTCGGGGGAGCTGTTTTTT. This gives the protein CASSQDSGGASGELFF.